A selection of T cell receptor beta chains follows, all from one sample in a study of prognosis after radiotherapy for stage I lung cancer. One entry per CDR3 protein, called by TCRdb with MiXCR from the multiplex PCR reads. The data contain 30,000 to 35,000 distinct CDR3 sequences, about half of them singletons. The sequences come from PBMCs, collected before or after stereotactic body radiation therapy (not recorded which). The receptors originated from a donor aged 50 or older with non-small cell lung cancer. CDR3s include the opening cysteine and the closing phenylalanine or tryptophan. Fields, in order: D gene, V gene, J gene, clone size, CDR3 DNA, CDR3 protein. A D gene is named only where the DNA matches it firmly. Part of the rows lack a size; the others show once, few, many or a class for expanded clones.

TRBD2,TRBV18,TRBJ2-7,many,TGTGCCAGCTCACCACTAGCGGGGTACCACGAGCAGTACTTC,CASSPLAGYHEQYF
-,TRBV27,TRBJ2-6,medium-sized,TGTGCCAGCAGTTTACGGAGGGCTGATTACTCTGGGGCCAACGTCCTGACTTTC,CASSLRRADYSGANVLTF
TRBD1,TRBV6-1,TRBJ2-7,once,TGTGCCAGCAGTGAGTGGGGACAGTGTCTCTACGAGCAGTACTTC,CASSEWGQCLYEQYF
-,TRBV20-1,TRBJ1-5,many,TGCAGTGCTAGAGATATCCGGGGCGGTCAGCCCCAGCATTTT,CSARDIRGGQPQHF
-,TRBV6-1,TRBJ1-5,once,TGTGCCAGCAGTGAACGTCGTACTAATCATCCCCAGCATTTT,CASSERRTNHPQHF
TRBD2,TRBV18,TRBJ2-1,many,TGTGCCAGCTCACCACCGGAGACTAGCCTGGAAAAGAGGCAGTTCTTC,CASSPPETSLEKRQFF
-,TRBV7-8,TRBJ2-1,many,TGTGCCAGCAGCAATAGGGTAAGGGTTTGGAATGAGCAGTTCTTC,CASSNRVRVWNEQFF
-,TRBV5-5,TRBJ2-3,-,TGTGCCAGCAGCTTTGCCTGTGCAGGATCCAGCACAGATACGCAGTATTTT,CASSFACAGSSTDTQYF
TRBD1,TRBV5-1,TRBJ2-3,-,TGCGCCAGCAGCCGACTACAGGGGGCGAGGGGTACACAGTATTTT,CASSRLQGARGTQYF
TRBD2,TRBV20-1,TRBJ2-3,many,TGCAGTTCTCTAGGCGTGGGGACTAGCGAATATACGCAGTATTTT,CSSLGVGTSEYTQYF
-,TRBV5-1,TRBJ1-2,-,TGCGCCAGCAGCTTGGTAGGGGACTCTAACTATGGCTACACCTTC,CASSLVGDSNYGYTF
-,TRBV7-2,TRBJ2-1,medium-sized,TGTGCCAGCAGCTTCCGGGCCTTCGACTACAATGAGCAGTTCTTC,CASSFRAFDYNEQFF
TRBD2,TRBV30,TRBJ2-1,-,TGTGCCTGGAGTCCATTTAGCGGGAGGGCTTCTCTGCAGTTCTTC,CAWSPFSGRASLQFF
-,TRBV28,TRBJ2-1,many,TGTGCCAGCACACAGGCGTTCTCCTACAATGAGCAGTTCTTC,CASTQAFSYNEQFF
TRBD1,TRBV2,TRBJ2-2,many,TGTGCCAGCAGGGACAGGGGTGACACCGGGGAGCTGTTTTTT,CASRDRGDTGELFF
-,TRBV20-1,TRBJ2-3,many,TGCAGTGCTAGCCGCCAGGGAGATACGCAGTATTTT,CSASRQGDTQYF
TRBD1,TRBV3-1,TRBJ1-2,many,TGTGCCAGCAGCCATGGGACAGGGGGTAACTATGGCTACACCTTC,CASSHGTGGNYGYTF
-,TRBV18,TRBJ2-7,-,TGTGCCAGCTCACAGCAGGAGAACTACGAGCAGTACTTC,CASSQQENYEQYF
-,TRBV24-1,TRBJ1-6,medium-sized,TGTGCCACCGTGAGGGGTTTAAGGGATTCACCCCTCCACTTT,CATVRGLRDSPLHF
-,TRBV6-1,TRBJ1-6,-,TGTGCCAGCAGATCCCGAGGGGATAATTCACCCCTCCACTTT,CASRSRGDNSPLHF
-,TRBV5-6,TRBJ2-2,many,TGTGCCAGCACTCGGTGGGGCGGGTTAAACACCGGGGAGCTGTTTTTT,CASTRWGGLNTGELFF
TRBD1,TRBV5-6,TRBJ2-5,-,TGTGCCAGCAGCTTGTACCCAGGGGGTCAAGAGACCCAGTACTTC,CASSLYPGGQETQYF